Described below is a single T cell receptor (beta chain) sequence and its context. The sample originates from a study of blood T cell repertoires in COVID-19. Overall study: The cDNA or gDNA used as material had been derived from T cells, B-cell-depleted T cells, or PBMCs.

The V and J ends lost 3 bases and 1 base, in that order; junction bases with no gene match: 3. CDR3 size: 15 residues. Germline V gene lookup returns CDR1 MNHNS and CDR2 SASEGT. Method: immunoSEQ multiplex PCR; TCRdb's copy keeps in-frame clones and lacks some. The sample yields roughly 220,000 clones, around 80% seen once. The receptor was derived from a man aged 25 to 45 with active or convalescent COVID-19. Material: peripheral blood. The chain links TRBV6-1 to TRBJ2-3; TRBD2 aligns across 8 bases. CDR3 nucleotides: TGTGCCAGCAGTGACGGGGGGGCCGGCACAGATACGCAGTATTTT. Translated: CASSDGGAGTDTQYF.